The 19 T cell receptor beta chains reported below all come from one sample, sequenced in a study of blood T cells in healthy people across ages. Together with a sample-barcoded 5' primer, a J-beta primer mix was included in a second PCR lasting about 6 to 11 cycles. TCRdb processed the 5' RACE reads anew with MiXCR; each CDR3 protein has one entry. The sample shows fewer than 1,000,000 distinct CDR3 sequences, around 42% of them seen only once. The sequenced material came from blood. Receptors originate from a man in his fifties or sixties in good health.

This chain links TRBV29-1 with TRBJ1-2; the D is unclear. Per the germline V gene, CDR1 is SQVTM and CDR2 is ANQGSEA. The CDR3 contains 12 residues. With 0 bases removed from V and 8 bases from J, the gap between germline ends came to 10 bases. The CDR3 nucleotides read TGCAGCGTTGAAGAAAGAGGACGGGGCTACACCTTC. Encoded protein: CSVEERGRGYTF.

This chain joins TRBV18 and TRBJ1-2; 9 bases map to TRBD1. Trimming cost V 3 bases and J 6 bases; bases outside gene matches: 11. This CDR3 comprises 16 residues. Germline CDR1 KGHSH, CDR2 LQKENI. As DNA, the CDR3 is TGTGCCAGCTCACCCACCGGGACAGGGAGTTGGGATGGCTACACCTTC. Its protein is CASSPTGTGSWDGYTF.

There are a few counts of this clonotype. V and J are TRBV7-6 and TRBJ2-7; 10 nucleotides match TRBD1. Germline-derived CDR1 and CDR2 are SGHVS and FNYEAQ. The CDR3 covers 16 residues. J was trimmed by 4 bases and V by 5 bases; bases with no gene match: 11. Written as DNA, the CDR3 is TGTGCCAGCAGCGTCCTGGGACAGGGGACGCATTACGAGCAGTACTTC. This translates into CASSVLGQGTHYEQYF. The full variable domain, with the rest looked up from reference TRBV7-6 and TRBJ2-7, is GAGVSQSPRYKVTKRGQDVALRCDPISGHVSLYWYRQALGQGPEFLTYFNYEAQQDKSGLPNDRFSAERPEGSISTLTIQRTEQRDSAMYRCASSVLGQGTHYEQYFGPGTRLTVT.

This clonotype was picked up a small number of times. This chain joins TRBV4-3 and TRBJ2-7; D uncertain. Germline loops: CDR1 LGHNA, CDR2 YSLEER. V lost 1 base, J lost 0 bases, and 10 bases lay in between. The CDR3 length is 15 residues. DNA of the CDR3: TGCGCCAGCAGCCAAGGACGCAGCAGCTCCTACGAGCAGTACTTC. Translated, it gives CASSQGRSSSYEQYF.

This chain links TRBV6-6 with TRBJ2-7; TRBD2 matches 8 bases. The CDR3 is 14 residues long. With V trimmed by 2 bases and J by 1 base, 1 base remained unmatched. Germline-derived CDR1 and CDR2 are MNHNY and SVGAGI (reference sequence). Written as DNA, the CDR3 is TGTGCCAGCAGTTACGCGGGGGGTTCCTACGAGCAGTACTTC. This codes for CASSYAGGSYEQYF.

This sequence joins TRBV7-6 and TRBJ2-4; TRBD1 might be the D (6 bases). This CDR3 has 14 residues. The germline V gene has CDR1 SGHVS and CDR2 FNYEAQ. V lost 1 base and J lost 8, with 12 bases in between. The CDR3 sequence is CASSLGTDGYIQYF. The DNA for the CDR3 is TGTGCCAGCAGCTTAGGGACAGATGGATACATTCAGTACTTC.

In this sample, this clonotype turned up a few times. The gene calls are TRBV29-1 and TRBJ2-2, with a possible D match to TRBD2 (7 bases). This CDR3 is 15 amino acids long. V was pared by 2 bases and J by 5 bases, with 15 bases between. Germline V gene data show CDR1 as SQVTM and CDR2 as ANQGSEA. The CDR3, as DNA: TGCAGCGTTGAATTGGGGGGGGCGCGGACCGGGGAGCTGTTTTTT. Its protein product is CSVELGGARTGELFF.

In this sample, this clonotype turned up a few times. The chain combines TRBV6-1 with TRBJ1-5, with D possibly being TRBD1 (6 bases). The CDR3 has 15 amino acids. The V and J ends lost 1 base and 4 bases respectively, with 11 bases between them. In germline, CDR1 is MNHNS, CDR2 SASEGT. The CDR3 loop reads CASSEGIQGNQPQHF. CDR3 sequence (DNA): TGTGCCAGCAGTGAAGGAATTCAGGGGAATCAGCCCCAGCATTTT.

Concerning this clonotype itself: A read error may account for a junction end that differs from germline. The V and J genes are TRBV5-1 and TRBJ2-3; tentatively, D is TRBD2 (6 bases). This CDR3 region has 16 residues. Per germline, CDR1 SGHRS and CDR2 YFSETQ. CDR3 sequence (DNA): TGCGCCAGCAGCCTTCGGGAGACGATCCTCACAGGTACGCAGTATTTT. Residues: CASSLRETILTGTQYF.

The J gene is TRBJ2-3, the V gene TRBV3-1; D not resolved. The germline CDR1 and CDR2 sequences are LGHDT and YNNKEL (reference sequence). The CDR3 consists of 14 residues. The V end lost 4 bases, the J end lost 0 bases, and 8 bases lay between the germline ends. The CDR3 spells CASSRGLSTDTQYF. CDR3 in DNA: TGTGCCAGCAGCCGTGGTCTCAGCACAGATACGCAGTATTTT.

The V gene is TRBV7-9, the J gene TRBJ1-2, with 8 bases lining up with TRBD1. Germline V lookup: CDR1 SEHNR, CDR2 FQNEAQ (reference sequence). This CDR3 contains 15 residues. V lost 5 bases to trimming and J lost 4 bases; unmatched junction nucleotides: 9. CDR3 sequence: CASSVSRTGPYGYTF. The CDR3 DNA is TGTGCCAGCAGCGTTAGTCGGACAGGGCCCTATGGCTACACCTTC.

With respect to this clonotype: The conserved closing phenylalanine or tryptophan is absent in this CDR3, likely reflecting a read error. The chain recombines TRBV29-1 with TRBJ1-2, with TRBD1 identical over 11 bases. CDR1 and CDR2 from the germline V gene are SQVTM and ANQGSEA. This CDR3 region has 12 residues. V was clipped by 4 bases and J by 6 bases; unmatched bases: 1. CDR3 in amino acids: CSVGDRGNGYTL. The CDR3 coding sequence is TGCAGCGTTGGGGACAGGGGGAATGGCTACACCCTC.

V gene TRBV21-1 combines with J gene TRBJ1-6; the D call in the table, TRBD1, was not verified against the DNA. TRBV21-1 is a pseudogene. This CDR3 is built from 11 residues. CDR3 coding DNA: TGTGCCAGAAGTGGGGGTCCCACCCTCCACTTT. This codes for CARSGGPTLHF.

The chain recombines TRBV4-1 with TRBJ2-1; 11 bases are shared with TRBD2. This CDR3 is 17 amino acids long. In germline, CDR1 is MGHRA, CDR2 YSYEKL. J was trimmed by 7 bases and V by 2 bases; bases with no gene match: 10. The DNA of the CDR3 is TGCGCCAGCAGCCAATCACGACTAGCGGGGAGGGCTAATGAGCAGTTCTTC. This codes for CASSQSRLAGRANEQFF.

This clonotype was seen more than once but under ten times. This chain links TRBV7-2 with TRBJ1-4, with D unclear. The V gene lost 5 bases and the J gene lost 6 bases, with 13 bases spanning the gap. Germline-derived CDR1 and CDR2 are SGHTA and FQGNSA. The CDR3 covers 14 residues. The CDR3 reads CASSPGLPHEKLFF. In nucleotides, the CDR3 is TGTGCCAGCAGCCCTGGCCTACCCCATGAAAAACTGTTTTTT.

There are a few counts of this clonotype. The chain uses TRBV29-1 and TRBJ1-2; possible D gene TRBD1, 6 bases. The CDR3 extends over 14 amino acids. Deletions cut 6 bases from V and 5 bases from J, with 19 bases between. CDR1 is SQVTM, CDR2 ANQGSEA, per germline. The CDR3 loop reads CSVKVGQTDYGYTF. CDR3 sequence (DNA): TGCAGCGTAAAAGTCGGACAGACCGATTATGGCTACACCTTC.

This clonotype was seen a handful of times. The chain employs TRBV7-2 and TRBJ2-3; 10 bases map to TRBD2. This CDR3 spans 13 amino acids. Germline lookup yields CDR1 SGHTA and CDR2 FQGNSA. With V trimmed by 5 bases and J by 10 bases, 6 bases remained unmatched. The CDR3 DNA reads TGTGCCAGCAGCACTCTTAGCGGGGGGTCGCAGTATTTT. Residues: CASSTLSGGSQYF.

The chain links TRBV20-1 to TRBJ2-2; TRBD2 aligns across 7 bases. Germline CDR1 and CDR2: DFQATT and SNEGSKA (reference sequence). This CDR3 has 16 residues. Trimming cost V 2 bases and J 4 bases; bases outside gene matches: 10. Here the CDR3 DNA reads TGCAGTGCTAGACCTTGGCCGGGACTACTCACCGGGGAGCTGTTTTTT. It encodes CSARPWPGLLTGELFF.

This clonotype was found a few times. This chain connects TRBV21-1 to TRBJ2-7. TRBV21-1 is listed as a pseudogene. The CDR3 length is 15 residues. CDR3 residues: CASSKRTGGFNEQYF. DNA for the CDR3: TGTGCCAGCAGCAAGAGAACAGGGGGCTTCAACGAGCAGTACTTC.